This T cell receptor beta chain was sequenced during a study of T cells in Graves' hyperthyroidism and ophthalmopathy. Patients with ophthalmopathy all had a Clinical Activity Score of at least 3, a NOSPECS grade of at least 4 and duration under 3 months. Researchers barred patients who had uncontrolled infection, other autoimmune disease, pregnancy or lactation. The CDR3 regions of TCR beta were amplified from RNA transcripts. Researchers ran a first-round RT-PCR on the TCR CDR3 using the HTBI primer set. From the multiplex PCR reads, TCRdb called clonotypes with MiXCR, one entry per CDR3 protein. The sample includes nearly 600,000 distinct CDR3 sequences, over 12% of them seen just once. Germline V gives CDR1 SNHLY, CDR2 FYNNEI. There are 14 residues in the CDR3. With V trimmed by 7 bases and J by 13 bases, 16 bases remained unmatched. In its sample, this clonotype was seen many times.

Input material: blood. The TCR comes from a woman between 18 and 29 years old with Graves' ophthalmopathy. The chain uses TRBV2 and TRBJ2-5, with TRBD1 matching over 9 bases. The CDR3 reads CASTGAVKQGARYF. The CDR3, as DNA: TGTGCCAGCACCGGCGCCGTTAAACAGGGGGCGAGGTACTTC.